Each of the 30 T cell receptor beta chains below was sequenced from the same sample in a study of shared clonotypes between healthy human individuals. This table comes from immunoSEQ multiplex PCR, and its TCRdb copy is limited to in-frame clones, with some not included. The sample consists of over a million clones, about four fifths of them appearing once. Input material: memory CD4+ T cells from PBMCs. Regarding subset: CD45RA-negative fraction. These receptors all come from a man younger than 35 in good health. Some clones in this sample may be carry-over from other donors' samples.

This chain's CDR3 is CASSPPPDTQYF. The CDR3 bases are TGTGCCAGCAGCCCGCCCCCAGATACGCAGTATTTT. V is TRBV7-9 and J is TRBJ2-3, with unresolved D. The CDR3 runs 12 residues. The germline V gene encodes CDR1 SEHNR and CDR2 FQNEAQ (reference sequence). V was shortened by 5 bases and J by 4 bases, with 7 bases between the two germline ends.

This clone was counted a single time. The chain recombines TRBV6-6 with TRBJ1-2; D call uncertain. V was clipped by 6 bases and J by 4 bases, with 15 bases between them. This CDR3 contains 14 residues. In germline, CDR1 is MNHNY, CDR2 SVGAGI (reference sequence). This CDR3 reads CASSLGRFPYGYTF. The CDR3 DNA sequence: TGTGCCAGCAGCCTTGGACGGTTTCCCTATGGCTACACCTTC.

The rearrangement uses TRBV4-1 and TRBJ1-1; 10 bases line up with TRBD1. CDR1 is MGHRA, CDR2 YSYEKL, per germline. The CDR3 sequence is 15 residues long. V gave up 4 bases and J gave up 7 bases; unmatched junction bases: 9. CDR3 residues: CASSPRTGGWIEAFF. CDR3 DNA: TGCGCCAGCAGCCCAAGGACAGGGGGTTGGATTGAAGCTTTCTTT.

CDR3 amino acids: CASSSGPYEKLFF. The CDR3 nucleotides are TGTGCCAGCAGTTCCGGGCCGTATGAAAAACTGTTTTTT. The rearrangement joins TRBV14 to TRBJ1-4; D uncertain. CDR1 is SGHDN and CDR2 is FVKESK in the germline V gene. V was cut by 6 bases and J by 6 bases, with 11 bases left in between. This CDR3 contains 13 residues.

On this clone: The sample has other DNA sequences that encode this CDR3 too. The J gene is TRBJ1-2, the V gene TRBV28, with 8 bases matching TRBD1. The CDR3 loop spans 13 amino acids. The V gene end was trimmed by 5 bases and the J gene end by 3 bases; junction bases not matched to a gene: 2. The germline CDR1 and CDR2 sequences are MDHEN and SYDVKM. Here the CDR3 DNA reads TGTGCCAGCAGTCTGACAGGGGACTATGGCTACACCTTC. Its protein product is CASSLTGDYGYTF.

The rearrangement uses TRBV28 and TRBJ2-3; TRBD2 matches 8 bases. Trimming removed 2 bases from V and 5 bases from J; junction bases left unmatched: 6. Germline V gives CDR1 MDHEN, CDR2 SYDVKM. The CDR3 loop spans 15 amino acids. The CDR3 DNA reads as TGTGCCAGCAGTTTAACCATTCTAGCGGGAGATACGCAGTATTTT. It encodes CASSLTILAGDTQYF. Full variable domain (outside the CDR3, taken from reference TRBV28 and TRBJ2-3): DVKVTQSSRYLVKRTGEKVFLECVQDMDHENMFWYRQDPGLGLRLIYFSYDVKMKEKGDIPEGYSVSREKKERFSLILESASTNQTSMYLCASSLTILAGDTQYFGPGTRLTVL.

The chain is built from TRBV6-1 and TRBJ2-2; 15 positions agree with TRBD2. The CDR3 is made up of 18 amino acids. Looked up from germline, CDR1 is MNHNS and CDR2 is SASEGT. The V gene end was trimmed by 5 bases and the J gene end by 5 bases; junction bases not matched to a gene: 9. This chain's CDR3 is CASSKGTSGRTRTGELFF. In DNA form, the CDR3 reads TGTGCCAGCAGTAAAGGGACTAGCGGGAGGACCAGAACCGGGGAGCTGTTTTTT.

This sequence joins TRBV2 and TRBJ2-1, with TRBD2 matching over 7 bases. The J segment lost 0 bases and the V segment lost 6 bases, leaving 5 bases of the junction unmatched. The CDR3 runs to 15 residues. The germline V gene has CDR1 SNHLY and CDR2 FYNNEI. The CDR3 DNA reads TGTGCCAGCAGACCCTCTAGCGGCTCCTACAATGAGCAGTTCTTC. Translation: CASRPSSGSYNEQFF. Combining the CDR3 with reference TRBV2 and TRBJ2-1 gives the whole variable domain EPEVTQTPSHQVTQMGQEVILRCVPISNHLYFYWYRQILGQKVEFLVSFYNNEISEKSEIFDDQFSVERPDGSNFTLKIRSTKLEDSAMYFCASRPSSGSYNEQFFGPGTRLTVL.

This chain uses TRBV7-2 with TRBJ2-7, with unresolved D. The germline V and J ends were trimmed by 5 bases and 6 bases, with 14 bases remaining between them. This CDR3 contains 13 residues. CDR1 SGHTA and CDR2 FQGNSA come from the germline V gene. The CDR3 protein is CASSPGLRSEQYF. The CDR3 nucleotides read TGTGCCAGCAGCCCGGGCTTAAGGAGCGAGCAGTACTTC. Based on the CDR3 plus reference TRBV7-2 and TRBJ2-7, the full variable domain is GAGVSQSPSNKVTEKGKDVELRCDPISGHTALYWYRQSLGQGLEFLIYFQGNSAPDKSGLPSDRFSAERTGGSVSTLTIQRTQQEDSAVYLCASSPGLRSEQYFGPGTRLTVT.

This chain joins TRBV5-1 and TRBJ2-7; TRBD1 is a possible D gene (6 bases). Germline-derived CDR1 and CDR2 are SGHRS and YFSETQ. V lost 0 bases and J lost 4, with 14 bases in between. The CDR3 runs to 15 residues. CDR3 sequence: CASSLGWTEIYEQYF. CDR3 nucleotides: TGCGCCAGCAGCTTGGGTTGGACAGAGATTTACGAGCAGTACTTC.

The CDR3 protein is CASSLGYQAEAFF. CDR3 nucleotides: TGTGCCAGCAGCTTGGGGTATCAGGCGGAAGCTTTCTTT. The V call is TRBV5-4, the J call TRBJ1-1; no firm D call. The CDR3 totals 13 residues. CDR1 and CDR2 from the germline V gene are SGHNT and YYREEE (reference sequence). The ends were cut back, 0 bases at V and 8 bases at J, with 11 bases in the middle. The variable domain in full, with the rest retrieved from reference TRBV5-4 and TRBJ1-1, is ETGVTQSPTHLIKTRGQQVTLRCSSQSGHNTVSWYQQALGQGPQFIFQYYREEENGRGNFPPRFSGLQFPNYSSELNVNALELDDSALYLCASSLGYQAEAFFGQGTRLTVV.

The genes are TRBV5-1 and TRBJ2-1; D is unclear. The V end lost 4 bases, the J end lost 2 bases, and 10 bases lay between the germline ends. The CDR3 has 14 amino acids. Germline V gene sequence: CDR1 SGHRS, CDR2 YFSETQ. For the CDR3, the DNA is TGCGCCAGCAGCGTAGGGCGCGCCTACAATGAGCAGTTCTTC. Its protein is CASSVGRAYNEQFF.

The V call is TRBV2, the J call TRBJ1-2; D gene unclear. CDR3 length: 13 residues. Germline V gives CDR1 SNHLY, CDR2 FYNNEI. Trimming removed 4 bases from V and 13 bases from J, with 19 bases in between. Here the CDR3 reads CASSGGGPGSCTF. The DNA of the CDR3 is TGTGCCAGCAGTGGGGGAGGACCGGGCAGCTGCACCTTC.

J is TRBJ2-3 and V is TRBV7-3, with a possible D match to TRBD2 (6 bases). Germline CDR1 is SGHTA and CDR2 is FQGTGA. There are 15 residues in the CDR3. With 4 bases removed from V and 0 bases from J, the gap between germline ends came to 11 bases. The CDR3 loop reads CASSSLASSTDTQYF. For the CDR3, the DNA is TGTGCCAGCAGCTCACTAGCTAGTAGCACAGATACGCAGTATTTT.

The CDR3 reads CASSLEVAGAYEQYF. The CDR3 DNA reads as TGTGCCAGCAGCTTAGAAGTAGCGGGAGCCTACGAGCAGTACTTC. The rearrangement joins TRBV7-8 to TRBJ2-7; 9 nucleotides align to TRBD2. Trimming took 1 base from V and 2 from J; bases not matched to a gene: 3. This CDR3 has 15 amino acids. The germline gives CDR1 SGHVS, CDR2 FQNEAQ.

The chain is built from TRBV7-7 and TRBJ2-2; D not resolved. The V end was cut by 1 base, the J end by 1 base, with 7 bases between. The germline V gene has CDR1 SSHAT and CDR2 FNYEAQ (reference sequence). The CDR3 has 15 amino acids. The CDR3 DNA reads TGTGCCAGCAGCTTAGATAGGCTGAACACCGGGGAGCTGTTTTTT. It is translated as CASSLDRLNTGELFF.

The chain is built from TRBV6-1 and TRBJ1-2; D may be TRBD1 (5 bases). This CDR3 has 16 amino acids. The V end lost 0 bases, the J end lost 10 bases, and 21 bases lay between the germline ends. In germline, CDR1 is MNHNS, CDR2 SASEGT. This CDR3 is CASSEAALGRREDYTF. The CDR3 DNA reads TGTGCCAGCAGTGAAGCCGCCTTGGGACGTCGGGAGGACTACACCTTC.

The sample holds a few counts of this clone. The V call is TRBV27, the J call TRBJ2-7; 8 bases match TRBD1. The V segment lost 1 base and the J segment 4 bases; nucleotides outside the gene matches: 6. The CDR3 spans 15 residues. The germline V gene encodes CDR1 MNHEY and CDR2 SMNVEV (reference sequence). CDR3 in amino acids: CASSLWDRSGYEQYF. In DNA, the CDR3 is TGTGCCAGCAGTTTATGGGACAGGTCCGGGTACGAGCAGTACTTC.

This chain uses TRBV30 with TRBJ2-5; D could derive from TRBD1 or TRBD2 (5 bases each). There are 10 residues in the CDR3. In germline, CDR1 is GTSNPN, CDR2 SVGIG (reference sequence). Trimming stripped 5 bases from V and 11 bases from J, with 12 bases between. The CDR3 nucleotides read TGTGCCTGGGGGACCTACTTTCAGTACTTC. It yields the protein CAWGTYFQYF.

This clone was seen only once. This CDR3 is also generated by other DNA sequences in the sample. The CDR3 loop reads CASSFTPQETQYF. The CDR3 DNA is TGCGCCAGCAGCTTTACACCACAAGAGACCCAGTACTTC. The J gene is TRBJ2-5, the V gene TRBV5-1; D unresolved. Germline CDR1 and CDR2: SGHRS and YFSETQ. V lost 2 bases to trimming and J lost 2 bases, with 7 bases between them. CDR3 length: 13 amino acids.

This rearrangement joins TRBV27 to TRBJ2-2, with 10 bases that match TRBD1. Germline V lookup: CDR1 MNHEY, CDR2 SMNVEV (reference sequence). V lost 4 bases and J lost 4; bases outside the gene matches: 3. The CDR3 is 15 residues long. CDR3 coding DNA: TGTGCCAGCAGTTCGACAGGGGGCGGCACCGGGGAGCTGTTTTTT. Translation gives CASSSTGGGTGELFF.

The V and J genes are TRBV27 and TRBJ2-7, with 11 bases fitting TRBD1. The germline V gene encodes CDR1 MNHEY and CDR2 SMNVEV (reference sequence). V was pared by 6 bases and J by 7 bases, with 11 bases of the junction left unmatched. This CDR3 comprises 15 residues. This chain's CDR3 is CASRPSTGTGGEQYF. The DNA of the CDR3 is TGTGCCAGCAGACCTTCGACCGGGACAGGGGGGGAGCAGTACTTC.

CDR3 DNA sequence: TGTGCCTGGAGTTATCTGGGGCAGGGAAAAGAGACCCAGTACTTC. Translation gives CAWSYLGQGKETQYF. J is TRBJ2-5 and V is TRBV30, with D tentatively TRBD1 (5 bases). Per the germline V gene, CDR1 is GTSNPN and CDR2 is SVGIG (reference sequence). V was pared by 2 bases and J by 3 bases, with 16 bases between. This CDR3 region has 15 residues.

The rearrangement links TRBV14 to TRBJ2-2; no clear D. This CDR3 region has 13 residues. The ends were cut back, 1 base at V and 3 bases at J, with 3 bases in the middle. CDR1 and CDR2 from the germline V gene are SGHDN and FVKESK. CDR3 residues: CASSQVDTGELFF. As DNA, the CDR3 is TGTGCCAGCAGCCAAGTGGACACCGGGGAGCTGTTTTTT.

Points on this clone: This may come from a read error, since a much larger clone is one base off. This chain connects TRBV5-4 to TRBJ2-7; no definite D call. Germline V gene lookup returns CDR1 SGHNT and CDR2 YYREEE (reference sequence). The CDR3 contains 12 residues. Trimming took 3 bases from V and 0 from J, leaving 4 bases between them. The chain's CDR3 is CASSYSSYEQYF. The CDR3 DNA reads TGTGCCAGCAGCTACAGCTCCTACGAGCAGTACTTC.

The rearrangement links TRBV5-4 to TRBJ2-1, with D uncertain. Germline CDR1 SGHNT, CDR2 YYREEE (reference sequence). The CDR3 contains 14 residues. Between the trimmed V and J ends, which lost 0 bases and 1 base, there was a span of 5 bases. The CDR3 nucleotides are TGTGCCAGCAGCTTGGGCGAATCCTACAATGAGCAGTTCTTC. It translates to CASSLGESYNEQFF. The whole variable domain, remainder taken from reference TRBV5-4 and TRBJ2-1, is ETGVTQSPTHLIKTRGQQVTLRCSSQSGHNTVSWYQQALGQGPQFIFQYYREEENGRGNFPPRFSGLQFPNYSSELNVNALELDDSALYLCASSLGESYNEQFFGPGTRLTVL.

J is TRBJ2-5 and V is TRBV7-2; TRBD1 or TRBD2 may be the D gene (5 bases each). The germline gives CDR1 SGHTA, CDR2 FQGNSA. The CDR3 is 14 amino acids. V shed 5 bases and J shed 4 bases, with 14 bases lying between them. CDR3 in amino acids: CASSALRGAETQYF. The CDR3 coding sequence is TGTGCCAGCAGCGCCTTGAGGGGCGCAGAGACCCAGTACTTC.

V and J are TRBV18 and TRBJ2-1, with 9 bases that match TRBD2. This CDR3 contains 16 residues. Trimming removed 6 bases from V and 8 bases from J; junction bases left unmatched: 14. Germline CDR1 and CDR2: KGHSH and LQKENI. The CDR3 DNA follows: TGTGCCAGCTCCCCCAGGGGAAGCGGGAGGTTGGATGAGCAGTTCTTC. Translating gives CASSPRGSGRLDEQFF.

This clone was seen a few times. The V call is TRBV5-1, the J call TRBJ2-7, with D perhaps matching TRBD2 (5 bases). The CDR3 loop spans 14 amino acids. Looked up from germline, CDR1 is SGHRS and CDR2 is YFSETQ. V lost 0 bases and J lost 4, with 11 bases in between. DNA of the CDR3: TGCGCCAGCAGCTTGGATGAGGGCCGATACGAGCAGTACTTC. It is translated as CASSLDEGRYEQYF.

The sample holds one count of this clone. The chain employs TRBV6-5 and TRBJ1-2, with 7 bases that match TRBD1. CDR1 is MNHEY and CDR2 is SVGAGI in the germline V gene. V lost 2 bases, J lost 3 bases, and 3 bases stayed unmatched. The CDR3 is 14 residues long. CDR3 sequence: CASSYVTGDYGYTF. The DNA for the CDR3 is TGTGCCAGCAGTTACGTCACAGGGGACTATGGCTACACCTTC.